This T cell receptor beta chain was captured in a study of T-cell memory formation after mild COVID-19. General study findings and limits: A balance of CD4 and CD8 characterized clones contracting day 15 to 85, whereas later expanders leaned CD4+.

Per the germline V gene, CDR1 is SGHVS and CDR2 is FQNEAQ. The CDR3 totals 14 residues. The V end lost 0 bases, the J end lost 4 bases, and 6 bases lay between the germline ends. TCRdb reprocessed the 5' RACE reads with MiXCR, giving one entry per CDR3 protein. Of about 470,000 distinct CDR3 sequences listed, about 23% are singletons. A remark on this clonotype: Its antigen remains unknown.

Specimen: PBMCs or a T cell subset sorted from them (not recorded which). The sequence derives from an adult woman who had mild COVID-19 (a few samples of this study predate the infection). Cell type and time point are not known. The J gene is TRBJ1-4, the V gene TRBV7-8; D call uncertain. CDR3 sequence (DNA): TGTGCCAGCAGCTTAGCAGGGCTTAATGAAAAACTGTTTTTT. It is translated as CASSLAGLNEKLFF.